This T cell receptor beta chain was captured in a study of beta chain features in type 1 diabetes. The CDR3 loop spans 15 amino acids. Trimming at V came to 0 bases and at J to 6 bases, leaving 5 bases not matched to a gene. CDR1 is SGHDT and CDR2 is YYEEEE in the germline V gene. The study reverse transcribed the entire isolated RNA, so it sequenced expressed TCRB transcripts. Assay: immunoSEQ multiplex PCR; the TCRdb copy retains only in-frame clones and omits some. The sample records 16,000 or so clones, around 69% being singletons. Whole-study results and caveats: A potential influence of HLA type upon TCRB rearrangement remained unresolved herein. Shortening that was moderate but significant affected the TCRB CDR3s of Type 1 diabetes patients in all four CD4+ subsets.

A word on this clone: Its matching antigen is unknown.

V gene TRBV5-6 combines with J gene TRBJ2-7; 11 bases fit TRBD1. Input material: stem cell memory CD4+ T cells from blood. This receptor was obtained from a young woman with type 1 diabetes. The CDR3 spells CASSLVGQGATEQYF. Here the CDR3 DNA reads TGTGCCAGCAGCTTGGTCGGACAGGGGGCCACCGAGCAGTACTTC.